This TCR beta chain comes out of a study of human T cells and chemical hapten exposure. Study results and limitations: Expanded TCR sets contained significantly more large CDR3 similarity clusters than controls. With DPC sensitization, TCRs exceeding 1 in 1000 frequency showed no change.

The time point denotes: pre-sensitization, week 0. Treatment: therapeutic diphenylcyclopropenone sensitization with weekly scalp DPC. The library put unique molecular identifiers onto individual cDNA molecules. One entry per CDR3 protein, called by TCRdb with MiXCR from the RACE reads. The sample has about 250,000 distinct CDR3 sequences; roughly 8% are singletons. Germline CDR1 reads ENHRY; CDR2 reads SYGVKD. Trimming left V 0 bases short and J 6 bases short, with 15 bases between. CDR3 size: 16 residues. This clonotype was picked up a small number of times. Antigen specificity is unknown. The material was whole blood, obtained in connection with sensitization to the hapten diphenylcyclopropenone (DPC). This clonotype was obtained from a man younger than 35 with alopecia areata. Some clones in this sample may be carry-over from other donors' samples. The chain carries TRBV10-3 and TRBJ1-5, with a weak D call TRBD1 (6 bases). DNA for the CDR3: TGTGCCATCAGTGAGTCCTGGACAGTGGGCGCTCAGCCCCAGCATTTT. Protein product: CAISESWTVGAQPQHF.